The T cell receptor beta chain described here comes from a study of radiation and T cells in renal cell carcinoma (dated by TCRdb to the early 2020s). About the study as a whole: Samples were obtained from a clinical trial, in which 15 Gy stereotactic body radiation therapy was delivered to primary renal cell carcinomas and nephrectomy was performed 4 weeks later. A total of roughly 53 samples underwent TCR beta sequencing, made up of 25 or so tumors and about 27 peripheral blood samples. Across all 50 or so samples, 4,000,000 or so unique CDR3 nucleotide sequences encoding around 2.8 million unique CDR3 amino acid sequences were identified.

From the cysteine through the phenylalanine, the CDR3 covers 14 amino acids. Solely the CDR3 DNA is kept, with 42 bases framed from the first base. The germline V gene provides CDR1 SGHTS and CDR2 YDEGEE. Trimming takes 2 bases from V and 4 bases from J, and the germline ends sit 9 bases apart. TCR beta libraries were generated from genomic DNA with the immunoSEQ kit, following the manufacturer's recommendations. Library preparation used a first multiplex PCR with proprietary primers, then a second PCR adding unique barcodes, with bead cleanups after each round. A positive control reaction and a negative control reaction, both provided in the kit, were run with every batch of samples. The final libraries were assessed on an Agilent 4200 TapeStation D1000 ScreenTape, pooled by volume, and quantified by qPCR. An Illumina NextSeq500 fitted with a MidOutput 150-cycle cartridge performed the sequencing, running 156 Read1 cycles and 15 Index1 cycles with the kit's custom primers. The pooled library was loaded at roughly 1 pM with 20% PhiX control spiked in. The original pipeline was this. Vendor-processed data were analyzed in R, and a clonotype was defined as all T cells sharing the same CDR3 nucleotide sequence. For clone abundance analyses, frequencies were normalized to the 10,000 most abundant clones per sample. Public T cell clones, which averaged fewer than five per sample, were removed prior to analysis. Tumor-enriched and baseline blood-enriched clonotypes were defined by at least a 32-fold difference in abundance between compartments. Clonotypes expanded or contracted between blood time points were identified with a beta-binomial differential abundance model. The Baroni-Urbani and Buser coefficient was used to measure tumor-blood repertoire similarity, and groups were compared with two-tailed Wilcoxon tests in R. Not all clones reach the TCRdb copy of this immuneACCESS table, which keeps in-frame sequences only. Checked studies attribute under half of the gap to unresolved V genes and leave the rest unexplained. V and J calls and clone size come straight from that table; D and trimming were deduced from the DNA. Across this sample there are more than 100,000 clones, with 85% to 90% seen only once. The ten most abundant clones make up almost 6% of the sample.

Explained via the paper, the time point label denotes: blood 2 weeks post-SBRT. Explained via the paper, the treatment or condition label denotes: 15 Gy SBRT to primary tumor, nephrectomy 4 weeks later. To follow tumor-enriched clonotypes, peripheral blood was collected serially from radiation-treated patients at baseline and again at 2 weeks and 4 weeks after SBRT. Every patient had renal cell carcinoma of clear cell pathology. The QIAamp DNA Blood Mini Kit (Qiagen) was used to prepare genomic DNA for TCR sequencing. Only samples passing all quality control checks were included in the analyses. The full study reports these points: No pretreatment tumor biopsies were available, so the baseline intratumoral presence of clonotypes could not be determined. The single-armed trial design could not address effects of radiation dose or scheduling on the TCR repertoire. Dynamics of the blood repertoire were not tracked past 4 weeks after treatment. An increase in top tumor clonotypes in blood was observed from baseline to 2 weeks post-radiation, followed by contraction by 4 weeks, which was taken to suggest transient expansion of tumor-resident clones.

This clone was observed a handful of times. Its antigen target is currently unknown. Base qualities are missing; no much larger clone stands one base away. The origin of this receptor is a woman in her sixties or seventies with renal cell carcinoma. Specimen: blood, collected from a patient whose treatment included radiotherapy and nephrectomy. The chain joins TRBV5-8 to TRBJ1-4; 6 matching bases give a weak D call of TRBD1. In nucleotides, the sequence is TGTGCCAGCAGCTTACAGGGTTTTAATGAAAAACTGTTTTTT. Translation gives CASSLQGFNEKLFF.